Shown below are 21 T cell receptor beta chains from a single sample sequenced in a study of response to subunit inactivated influenza vaccine. TCRdb used MiXCR to reprocess the RT-PCR reads, holding one entry per CDR3 protein. The sample includes about 570,000 distinct CDR3 sequences, 11% of them seen just once. The sample was also linked to a second study, of T cells expressing NK-cell markers. Per that study: Researchers built TCR beta cDNA using 5'RACE template switching with UMIs.

The material was PBMCs from blood, obtained on the day of vaccination. Receptor source: a man aged 50 or older who received an inactivated influenza vaccine.

This clonotype was counted a few times. V and J are TRBV29-1 and TRBJ2-7; D uncertain. This CDR3 is built from 13 residues. Germline loops: CDR1 SQVTM, CDR2 ANQGSEA. Deletions cut 0 bases from V and 3 bases from J, with 9 bases between. In nucleotides, the CDR3 is TGCAGCGTTGAAGATAGGGTCAACTACGAGCAGTACTTC. The encoded protein is CSVEDRVNYEQYF.

This clonotype was found a few times. This chain links TRBV5-1 with TRBJ2-2, with a tentative D call TRBD1 (5 bases). V lost 4 bases and J 6 bases, leaving 10 bases between the germline ends. This CDR3 has 13 amino acids. Looked up from germline, CDR1 is SGHRS and CDR2 is YFSETQ. CDR3 nucleotides: TGCGCCAGCAGCACGCAGGGTGCCGGGGAGCTGTTTTTT. Its translation is CASSTQGAGELFF.

This clonotype has a single count. V is TRBV5-1 and J is TRBJ2-5, with TRBD1 matching over 8 bases. V gave up 4 bases and J gave up 4 bases; unmatched junction bases: 9. This CDR3 spans 15 amino acids. Germline CDR1 SGHRS, CDR2 YFSETQ. CDR3 DNA sequence: TGCGCCAGCAGCGGCGGGGACAGGAGTGGAGAGACCCAGTACTTC. Amino acid sequence: CASSGGDRSGETQYF.

CDR3 nucleotide sequence: TGTGCCAGCAGTCCAGTGGGCGTCGCGGGAGGGCCCGGCACCGGGGAGCTGTTTTTT. This codes for CASSPVGVAGGPGTGELFF. The rearrangement links TRBV12-3 or TRBV12-4 to TRBJ2-2; the match to TRBD2 covers 9 bases. The CDR3 sequence is 19 residues long. The trim removed 5 bases at V and 4 bases at J, leaving 17 bases unmatched.

This chain joins TRBV4-3 and TRBJ2-3; D not certain. This CDR3 spans 13 amino acids. The V and J ends lost 3 bases and 0 bases respectively, with 4 bases between them. In germline, CDR1 is LGHNA, CDR2 YSLEER. CDR3 nucleotide sequence: TGCGCCAGCAGCCAGTTCAGCACAGATACGCAGTATTTT. Protein: CASSQFSTDTQYF.

This clonotype has more than one count but fewer than ten. The rearrangement uses TRBV12-3 or TRBV12-4 and TRBJ2-7; 8 bases map to TRBD2. The CDR3 is 15 amino acids. V was pared by 3 bases and J by 4 bases, with 8 bases of the junction left unmatched. CDR3 bases: TGTGCCAGCAGTTTGAGGTTAGCGGGACGGTACGAGCAGTACTTC. Amino acid sequence: CASSLRLAGRYEQYF.

This clonotype was detected many times. The chain couples TRBV20-1 to TRBJ1-2, with 7 bases fitting TRBD1. CDR3 length: 14 residues. Trimming at V came to 4 bases and at J to 0 bases, leaving 5 bases not matched to a gene. CDR1 is DFQATT, CDR2 SNEGSKA, per germline (reference sequence). The CDR3 region has the DNA TGCAGTGCTACTAAGGGGGCTACTAACTATGGCTACACCTTC. This encodes CSATKGATNYGYTF.

In this sample, this clonotype turned up a few times. The genes are TRBV5-6 and TRBJ2-5, with 12 positions matching TRBD2. V lost 4 bases and J lost 5; bases outside the gene matches: 9. CDR1 and CDR2 (germline): SGHDT, YYEEEE. CDR3 length: 16 residues. CDR3 protein: CASSPTPSGGAETQYF. The CDR3 DNA reads TGTGCCAGCAGCCCGACCCCTAGCGGGGGGGCCGAGACCCAGTACTTC. The complete variable domain, with remaining parts taken from reference TRBV5-6 and TRBJ2-5, reads DAGVTQSPTHLIKTRGQQVTLRCSPKSGHDTVSWYQQALGQGPQFIFQYYEEEERQRGNFPDRFSGHQFPNYSSELNVNALLLGDSALYLCASSPTPSGGAETQYFGPGTRLLVL.

This clonotype has more than one count but fewer than ten. The chain joins TRBV7-2 to TRBJ2-5; D possibly corresponds to TRBD2 (5 bases). With 4 bases removed from V and 10 bases from J, the gap between germline ends came to 10 bases. The CDR3 totals 11 residues. Germline V lookup: CDR1 SGHTA, CDR2 FQGNSA. The CDR3, as DNA: TGTGCCAGCAGCTCGGAGCGGTTCCAGTACTTC. It yields the protein CASSSERFQYF.

This clonotype was seen a few times. The genes are TRBV12-3 or TRBV12-4 and TRBJ2-1; 11 bases are a match to TRBD1. J gave up 3 bases and V 4 bases, and 2 bases lay outside the gene matches. CDR3 length: 15 residues. The CDR3 bases are TGTGCCAGCAGTTGGGGGACAGGGGGCTACAATGAGCAGTTCTTC. Amino acid sequence: CASSWGTGGYNEQFF.

This clonotype was recorded at least ten times. V usage is TRBV15 and J usage is TRBJ1-2, with D tentatively TRBD1 (5 bases). The V end was cut by 2 bases, the J end by 5 bases, with 27 bases between. Germline V gene data show CDR1 as LNHNV and CDR2 as YYDKDF (reference sequence). This CDR3 spans 19 amino acids. The CDR3 region is CATSRLPSLEQAVYYGYTF. The CDR3, as DNA: TGTGCCACCAGCAGACTCCCTTCATTAGAACAGGCGGTTTATTATGGCTACACCTTC.

The chain uses TRBV3-1 and TRBJ2-3; 10 positions match TRBD2. Per the germline V gene, CDR1 is LGHDT and CDR2 is YNNKEL (reference sequence). J was trimmed by 1 base and V by 11 bases; bases with no gene match: 21. The CDR3 length is 19 residues. The CDR3 coding sequence is TGTGCCTTCTGTTTTTTTCCTAGCGGGAGACGGGATCGCACAGATACGCAGTATTTT. Translated, it gives CAFCFFPSGRRDRTDTQYF.

This chain links TRBV7-2 with TRBJ2-1; D remains ambiguous. V was shortened by 1 base and J by 6 bases, with 4 bases between the two germline ends. This CDR3 contains 12 residues. The germline CDR1 and CDR2 sequences are SGHTA and FQGNSA. CDR3 residues: CASSLDFNEQFF. DNA of the CDR3: TGTGCCAGCAGCTTAGATTTCAATGAGCAGTTCTTC.

The chain uses TRBV9 and TRBJ1-4; 9 positions match TRBD1. The V segment lost 2 bases and the J segment 7 bases; nucleotides outside the gene matches: 3. The V gene's germline CDR1 is SGDLS and CDR2 YYNGEE. The CDR3 loop spans 14 amino acids. The CDR3 bases are TGTGCCAGCAGCGTCGGGACAGGGTCTGAAAAACTGTTTTTT. Translation gives CASSVGTGSEKLFF.

This chain joins TRBV9 and TRBJ2-3; D gene ambiguous. This CDR3 spans 14 amino acids. V was trimmed by 1 base and J by 0 bases, leaving 6 bases between them. Germline CDR1 reads SGDLS; CDR2 reads YYNGEE. The CDR3 protein is CASSVQDSTDTQYF. CDR3 bases: TGTGCCAGCAGCGTACAGGACAGCACAGATACGCAGTATTTT.

This clonotype was seen more than once but under ten times. The rearrangement uses TRBV2 and TRBJ2-5; weak D call: TRBD1 (5 bases). Trimming cost V 3 bases and J 2 bases, with 10 bases left between them. Germline CDR1 reads SNHLY; CDR2 reads FYNNEI. The CDR3 is 14 amino acids. The CDR3 loop is CASSELSGQETQYF. In DNA form, the CDR3 reads TGTGCCAGCAGTGAGCTTTCAGGGCAAGAGACCCAGTACTTC.

This rearrangement joins TRBV5-1 to TRBJ1-1, with D hard to call. Germline V lookup: CDR1 SGHRS, CDR2 YFSETQ. The CDR3 contains 13 residues. Trimming pared 0 bases from V and 4 bases from J, leaving 7 bases between. CDR3 sequence: CASSLEVGTEAFF. The CDR3 region has the DNA TGCGCCAGCAGCTTGGAAGTGGGCACTGAAGCTTTCTTT.

V is TRBV24-1 and J is TRBJ1-3; D not resolved. Germline CDR1 and CDR2: KGHDR and SFDVKD. V was cut by 3 bases and J by 0 bases, with 8 bases left in between. The CDR3 is made up of 15 amino acids. As DNA, the CDR3 is TGTGCCACCAGTGATGTAGCAGACTCTGGAAACACCATATATTTT. This gives the protein CATSDVADSGNTIYF.

This clonotype was picked up a small number of times. V usage is TRBV7-2 and J usage is TRBJ2-1, with unresolved D. V lost 0 bases and J lost 8, with 17 bases in between. Germline CDR1 reads SGHTA; CDR2 reads FQGNSA. The CDR3 contains 16 residues. CDR3 in DNA: TGTGCCAGCAGCTTAGCGGCCCCGGGCGCAGGACATGAGCAGTTCTTC. Translating it yields CASSLAAPGAGHEQFF.

This clonotype occurred many times. The gene calls are TRBV5-1 and TRBJ2-7, with TRBD1 matching over 9 bases. The CDR3 loop spans 16 amino acids. Per germline, CDR1 SGHRS and CDR2 YFSETQ. The trim removed 4 bases at V and 0 bases at J, leaving 8 bases unmatched. DNA for the CDR3: TGCGCCAGCAGCCTAACCGGGACAGGGTACTCCTACGAGCAGTACTTC. Translated, it gives CASSLTGTGYSYEQYF.

The chain recombines TRBV27 with TRBJ1-1, with unresolved D. Germline loops: CDR1 MNHEY, CDR2 SMNVEV (reference sequence). The CDR3 sequence is 14 residues long. V lost 8 bases, J lost 2 bases, and 15 bases lay in between. The CDR3 protein is CASRSLEANTEAFF. The CDR3 DNA is TGTGCCAGCCGATCGTTGGAAGCAAACACTGAAGCTTTCTTT.